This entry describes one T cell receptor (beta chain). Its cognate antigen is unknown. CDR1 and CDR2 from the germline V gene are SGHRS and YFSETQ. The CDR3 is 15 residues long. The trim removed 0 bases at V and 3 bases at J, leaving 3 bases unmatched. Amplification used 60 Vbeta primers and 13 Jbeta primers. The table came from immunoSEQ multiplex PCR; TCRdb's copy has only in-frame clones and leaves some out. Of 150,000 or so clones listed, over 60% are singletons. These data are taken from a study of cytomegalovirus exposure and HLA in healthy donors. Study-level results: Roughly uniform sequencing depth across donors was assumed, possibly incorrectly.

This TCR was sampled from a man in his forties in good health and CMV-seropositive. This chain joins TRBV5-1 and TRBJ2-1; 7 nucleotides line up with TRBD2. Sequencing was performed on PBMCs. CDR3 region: CASSLASGHYNEQFF. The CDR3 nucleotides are TGCGCCAGCAGCTTGGCTAGCGGACACTACAATGAGCAGTTCTTC.